The 18 T cell receptor beta chains presented below share a single source sample, sequenced in a study of T cell responses to AZD1222 COVID-19 vaccine. The table came from immunoSEQ multiplex PCR; TCRdb's copy has only in-frame clones and leaves some out. This sample has over 130,000 clones, with around 90% found just once. The source material was peripheral blood, sampled on day 0 of AZD1222 vaccination. All receptors come from an adult in good health.

This chain uses TRBV27 with TRBJ2-2; the D is unclear. Germline V gene sequence: CDR1 MNHEY, CDR2 SMNVEV (reference sequence). The CDR3 is made up of 12 amino acids. V was shortened by 5 bases and J by 3 bases, with 4 bases between the two germline ends. The CDR3 here is CASSAYTGELFF. In nucleotides, the CDR3 is TGTGCCAGCAGTGCCTACACCGGGGAGCTGTTTTTT.

The chain uses TRBV12-3 or TRBV12-4 and TRBJ1-2; D gene unclear. V was clipped by 4 bases and J by 0 bases, with 6 bases between them. The CDR3 has 13 residues. CDR3 region: CASSYPPNYGYTF. The DNA for the CDR3 is TGTGCCAGCAGTTACCCGCCTAACTATGGCTACACCTTC.

The V and J genes are TRBV5-1 and TRBJ1-5, with 7 bases that match TRBD1. CDR3 length: 18 residues. Germline assignment: CDR1 SGHRS and CDR2 YFSETQ. After removal of 4 bases from V and 12 bases from J, the junction contained 25 bases not matched to a gene. CDR3 nucleotide sequence: TGCGCCAGCAGCATAGGGGGTAGTTCAGGGCTAGAATCAGGGGGCCAGCATTTT. Encoded protein: CASSIGGSSGLESGGQHF.

This chain joins TRBV25-1 and TRBJ1-2; D might be TRBD1 (5 bases). Germline CDR1 is MGHDK and CDR2 is SYGVNS. CDR3 length: 14 residues. Trimming removed 4 bases at V and 0 bases at J, with 9 bases between. The CDR3: CASSAGGANYGYTF. The CDR3 nucleotides read TGTGCCAGCAGTGCCGGGGGGGCTAACTATGGCTACACCTTC.

In its sample, this clone was seen a few times. J is TRBJ2-7 and V is TRBV29-1; 11 positions agree with TRBD2. CDR1 is SQVTM and CDR2 is ANQGSEA in the germline V gene. Trimming removed 7 bases from V and 6 bases from J; junction bases left unmatched: 8. This CDR3 is 13 amino acids long. CDR3 sequence: CSAALAGGSEQYF. In DNA form, the CDR3 reads TGCAGCGCCGCCCTAGCGGGAGGTTCCGAGCAGTACTTC.

The chain is built from TRBV6-5 and TRBJ2-3; 10 bases map to TRBD2. The CDR3 totals 15 residues. Germline V gives CDR1 MNHEY, CDR2 SVGAGI. Trimming took 6 bases from V and 7 from J; bases not matched to a gene: 10. In nucleotides, the CDR3 is TGTGCCAGCAGGCGATTAGCGGGAGGTTACCATACGCAGTATTTT. This gives the protein CASRRLAGGYHTQYF.

This clone came up once. V and J are TRBV7-2 and TRBJ1-4, with 10 bases lining up with TRBD1. Germline CDR1 SGHTA, CDR2 FQGNSA. J lost 6 bases, V lost 6 bases, and 7 bases had no gene match. This CDR3 is 15 amino acids long. The CDR3 region has the DNA TGTGCCAGCAGATCACCCGGGACAGGGGATGAAAAACTGTTTTTT. It yields the protein CASRSPGTGDEKLFF.

The chain joins TRBV30 to TRBJ2-7; D remains ambiguous. The V gene lost 5 bases and the J gene lost 6 bases, with 14 bases spanning the gap. Germline values: CDR1 GTSNPN, CDR2 SVGIG (reference sequence). The CDR3 runs to 12 residues. The CDR3 here is CAWEGPLVEQYF. CDR3 sequence (DNA): TGTGCCTGGGAAGGACCTCTAGTCGAGCAGTACTTC.

V usage is TRBV7-8 and J usage is TRBJ2-7; a possible D gene is TRBD2 (6 bases). Trimming stripped 3 bases from V and 11 bases from J, with 14 bases between. The CDR3 consists of 12 residues. Germline values: CDR1 SGHVS, CDR2 FQNEAQ. In DNA, the CDR3 is TGTGCCAGCAGCTTCCAGGAGGGGCCGAAGTACTTC. Translated: CASSFQEGPKYF.

The V call is TRBV7-2, the J call TRBJ2-5; possibly TRBD1 or TRBD2 for D (6 bases each). Between the trimmed V and J ends, which lost 0 bases and 9 bases, there was a span of 20 bases. The CDR3 totals 16 residues. From germline, CDR1 is SGHTA and CDR2 FQGNSA. In DNA form, the CDR3 reads TGTGCCAGCAGCTTAGCAGGGGGGAAAAATTTGCGCCCCCAGTACTTC. It codes for CASSLAGGKNLRPQYF.

This chain links TRBV5-6 with TRBJ1-1, with TRBD1 as a possible D gene (5 bases). There are 14 residues in the CDR3. Germline-derived CDR1 and CDR2 are SGHDT and YYEEEE. Trimming left V 5 bases short and J 3 bases short, with 14 bases between. This CDR3 is CASRTSRVHTEAFF. The DNA of the CDR3 is TGTGCCAGCAGAACTTCCAGGGTCCACACTGAAGCTTTCTTT.

This sequence joins TRBV11-3 and TRBJ2-1; 8 nucleotides align to TRBD2. The CDR3 runs 16 residues. Trimming cost V 4 bases and J 8 bases; bases outside gene matches: 13. From germline, CDR1 is SGHNT and CDR2 YENEEA. The CDR3 loop reads CASSSVAIAGIDEQFF. As DNA, the CDR3 is TGTGCCAGCAGCTCCGTCGCCATAGCGGGAATCGATGAGCAGTTCTTC.

The chain uses TRBV6-2 or TRBV6-3 and TRBJ2-6; 7 bases align to TRBD1. This CDR3 contains 20 residues. Germline CDR1 reads MNHEY; CDR2 reads SVGEGT. J was trimmed by 0 bases and V by 1 base; bases with no gene match: 12. CDR3 in amino acids: CASSYYQPGGVGSGANVLTF. The DNA of the CDR3 is TGTGCCAGCAGTTACTACCAACCAGGGGGAGTGGGCTCTGGGGCCAACGTCCTGACTTTC.

This chain uses TRBV28 with TRBJ1-5, with D possibly TRBD1 on 5 matching bases. CDR1 and CDR2 (germline): MDHEN, SYDVKM. This CDR3 is 15 amino acids long. V lost 6 bases and J 1 base, leaving 13 bases between the germline ends. This chain's CDR3 is CASSSPGRSNQPQHF. CDR3 bases: TGTGCCAGCAGCTCCCCAGGGAGGAGCAATCAGCCCCAGCATTTT.

The V and J genes are TRBV18 and TRBJ2-4; 9 bases line up with TRBD2. This CDR3 comprises 17 residues. J lost 3 bases, V lost 0 bases, and 6 bases had no gene match. The germline gives CDR1 KGHSH, CDR2 LQKENI. The CDR3 protein is CASSPPNSGSDKNIQYF. The CDR3 DNA reads TGTGCCAGCTCACCACCGAATAGCGGGAGCGACAAAAACATTCAGTACTTC.

For the CDR3, the DNA is TGTGCCAGCAGTTCTACAGGGGGGCTCGGAAACACCATATATTTT. Amino acid sequence: CASSSTGGLGNTIYF. The chain joins TRBV28 to TRBJ1-3; 8 bases agree with TRBD1. V trimming: 4 bases; J trimming: 4 bases; junction bases outside the gene matches: 6. Germline V gene data show CDR1 as MDHEN and CDR2 as SYDVKM. The CDR3 has 15 residues.

The chain is built from TRBV19 and TRBJ2-1; TRBD2 matches 14 bases. The V and J ends lost 6 bases and 8 bases, in that order; junction bases with no gene match: 3. Germline CDR1 reads LNHDA; CDR2 reads SQIVND (reference sequence). The CDR3 length is 14 residues. CDR3 protein: CASRGLAGVYEQFF. The CDR3 DNA is TGTGCCAGTAGGGGACTAGCGGGAGTCTATGAGCAGTTCTTC.

To note about this clone: The same CDR3 arises from other DNA sequences in this sample as well. V is TRBV5-1 and J is TRBJ1-4; 10 bases are a match to TRBD1. After removal of 4 bases from V and 6 bases from J, the junction contained 3 bases not matched to a gene. The CDR3 sequence is 14 residues long. Per germline, CDR1 SGHRS and CDR2 YFSETQ. CDR3 DNA sequence: TGCGCCAGCAGCACCGGGACAGGGGATGAAAAACTGTTTTTT. Its translation: CASSTGTGDEKLFF.